These 32 T cell receptor beta chains originate from one sample sequenced in a study of early T cells in non-severe SARS-CoV-2 infection. TCRdb re-derived calls from the 5' RACE reads in MiXCR, one entry per CDR3 protein. The sample lists tens of thousands of distinct CDR3 sequences, less than 6.5% seen once, with around 14% in the top ten. Sequenced material: whole blood. The receptors shown here come from an adult who was a healthcare worker with PCR-confirmed SARS-CoV-2 infection or an uninfected control (not recorded which).

This clonotype was counted at least ten times. This chain links TRBV6-5 with TRBJ1-2; tentatively, D is TRBD1 (6 bases). Trimming shortened V by 5 bases and J by 4 bases, and 20 bases separated the two germline ends. Germline CDR1 is MNHEY and CDR2 is SVGAGI. The CDR3 covers 16 residues. The CDR3 sequence: CASSPWGGGRGYGYTF. The CDR3 DNA is TGTGCCAGCAGTCCGTGGGGAGGGGGAAGGGGCTATGGCTACACCTTC.

This clonotype was picked up many times. V gene TRBV5-1 combines with J gene TRBJ2-1, with 9 positions matching TRBD1. Trimming at V came to 5 bases and at J to 9 bases, leaving 6 bases not matched to a gene. Germline-derived CDR1 and CDR2 are SGHRS and YFSETQ. The CDR3 totals 13 residues. CDR3 coding DNA: TGCGCCAGCAGTCGGGACAGGGCTAGTGAGCAGTTCTTC. It is translated as CASSRDRASEQFF.

This clonotype was recorded at least ten times. The chain is built from TRBV11-2 and TRBJ2-3, with 8 bases matching TRBD1. Per the germline V gene, CDR1 is SGHAT and CDR2 is FQNNGV. This CDR3 is built from 14 residues. V gave up 0 bases and J gave up 9 bases; unmatched junction bases: 5. The CDR3 nucleotides are TGTGCCAGCAGCTTAGATCCAGGGGGCGGAACGCAGTATTTT. Its protein product is CASSLDPGGGTQYF.

This clonotype was observed many times. The chain has TRBV4-3 and TRBJ2-4, with TRBD2 matching 9 bases. The germline V gene encodes CDR1 LGHNA and CDR2 YSLEER. The J segment lost 6 bases and the V segment lost 0 bases, leaving 6 bases of the junction unmatched. This CDR3 has 16 amino acids. The CDR3 spells CASSQDWRGGRNIQYF. The CDR3 DNA is TGCGCCAGCAGCCAAGATTGGCGGGGGGGTAGAAACATTCAGTACTTC.

This sequence joins TRBV6-2 or TRBV6-3 and TRBJ2-7, with a weak D call TRBD2 (5 bases). Per the germline V gene, CDR1 is MNHEY and CDR2 is SVGEGT. V lost 0 bases, J lost 7 bases, and 16 bases lay in between. CDR3 length: 15 amino acids. CDR3 region: CASSYSVVGRGEQYF. In nucleotides, the CDR3 is TGTGCCAGCAGTTACTCTGTAGTGGGGAGAGGGGAGCAGTACTTC.

This clonotype has a count of ten or more. V usage is TRBV7-7 and J usage is TRBJ2-2, with D perhaps being TRBD1 or TRBD2 (5 bases each). Deletions cut 4 bases from V and 4 bases from J, with 10 bases between. Germline assignment: CDR1 SSHAT and CDR2 FNYEAQ (reference sequence). This CDR3 region has 14 residues. The CDR3 coding sequence is TGTGCCAGCAGCTGGGACCACCTCACCGGGGAGCTGTTTTTT. Protein product: CASSWDHLTGELFF.

This clonotype was counted a few times. The chain carries TRBV29-1 and TRBJ1-2; D might be TRBD1 (5 bases). V was cut by 2 bases and J by 8 bases, with 15 bases left in between. This CDR3 is built from 13 residues. Germline V CDR1 and CDR2: SQVTM, ANQGSEA. CDR3 in amino acids: CSVEFRQGKGYTF. The CDR3 DNA sequence: TGCAGCGTTGAATTTAGGCAGGGTAAAGGCTACACCTTC.

This clonotype was detected ten times or more. The rearrangement uses TRBV6-5 and TRBJ2-3; no firm D call. There are 12 residues in the CDR3. Trimming stripped 8 bases from V and 4 bases from J, with 10 bases between. Germline assignment: CDR1 MNHEY and CDR2 SVGAGI. DNA for the CDR3: TGTGCCAGCCCTGAATCCTCAGATACGCAGTATTTT. It encodes CASPESSDTQYF.

In its sample, this clonotype was seen many times. The rearrangement links TRBV7-2 to TRBJ2-7; no clear D. With 2 bases removed from V and 2 bases from J, the gap between germline ends came to 10 bases. The CDR3 contains 14 residues. The germline gives CDR1 SGHTA, CDR2 FQGNSA. The CDR3 reads CASSLRVAPYEQYF. The CDR3 bases are TGTGCCAGCAGCTTAAGGGTGGCACCCTACGAGCAGTACTTC. Drawing the rest from reference TRBV7-2 and TRBJ2-7, the complete variable domain is GAGVSQSPSNKVTEKGKDVELRCDPISGHTALYWYRQSLGQGLEFLIYFQGNSAPDKSGLPSDRFSAERTGGSVSTLTIQRTQQEDSAVYLCASSLRVAPYEQYFGPGTRLTVT.

The chain employs TRBV20-1 and TRBJ1-5, with TRBD1 matching 8 bases. V was pared by 5 bases and J by 6 bases, with 6 bases of the junction left unmatched. The CDR3 is 13 residues long. Germline V CDR1 and CDR2: DFQATT, SNEGSKA (reference sequence). The CDR3 sequence is CSALTGGPQPQHF. CDR3 nucleotides: TGCAGTGCTCTTACAGGGGGTCCTCAGCCCCAGCATTTT.

This clonotype has just a few counts. J is TRBJ2-7 and V is TRBV29-1, with D maybe TRBD1 (6 bases). The germline gives CDR1 SQVTM, CDR2 ANQGSEA. CDR3 length: 12 residues. V dropped 5 bases and J dropped 3 bases, with 11 bases sitting between them. Written as DNA, the CDR3 is TGCAGCGTTAAACAGGGTAACTACGAGCAGTACTTC. Translated: CSVKQGNYEQYF.

This clonotype was picked up a small number of times. J is TRBJ2-7 and V is TRBV23-1, with D unclear. TRBV23-1 is an ORF; its function is uncertain. The CDR3 has 13 amino acids. Trimming took off 2 bases at V and 2 bases at J, with 7 bases between the two ends. CDR3 bases: TGCGCCAGCAGTCAAGGCCAGGCCTACGAGCAGTACTTC. This translates into CASSQGQAYEQYF.

This clonotype was picked up many times. The CDR3 spells CACGKSSYEQYF. CDR3 coding DNA: TGTGCCTGCGGTAAAAGCTCCTACGAGCAGTACTTC. The rearrangement links TRBV30 to TRBJ2-7; D call uncertain. CDR3 size: 12 residues. V dropped 6 bases and J dropped 0 bases, with 9 bases sitting between them. Germline-derived CDR1 and CDR2 are GTSNPN and SVGIG (reference sequence).

The chain uses TRBV5-1 and TRBJ2-7, with D hard to call. The length of the CDR3 is 14 residues. V was trimmed by 4 bases and J by 4 bases, leaving 15 bases between them. CDR1 is SGHRS and CDR2 is YFSETQ in the germline V gene. In DNA form, the CDR3 reads TGCGCCAGCAGCCAACGGCCTGGTAGTTACGAGCAGTACTTC. As protein: CASSQRPGSYEQYF.

This clonotype was counted a few times. The genes are TRBV12-3 or TRBV12-4 and TRBJ1-1; D not resolved. V lost 6 bases to trimming and J lost 4 bases, with 15 bases between them. CDR3 size: 14 residues. The CDR3 DNA sequence: TGTGCCAGCAGCTTAAGCACGGGTGGCACTGAAGCTTTCTTT. The encoded protein is CASSLSTGGTEAFF.

Remarks on this clonotype: At one of its ends the junction is not consistent with the germline gene, which may arise from a read error. V gene TRBV7-9 combines with J gene TRBJ1-1; the D gene is possibly TRBD1 (5 bases). CDR3 length: 14 residues. Per germline, CDR1 SEHNR and CDR2 FQNEAQ (reference sequence). The CDR3 spells CASSQEVRDSEVFF. CDR3 nucleotides: TGTGCCAGCAGCCAGGAGGTCAGGGACTCTGAAGTTTTCTTT.

By share, this clonotype ranks as medium-sized. The gene calls are TRBV18 and TRBJ1-6; D is uncertain. This CDR3 has 16 residues. Germline CDR1 and CDR2: KGHSH and LQKENI. Trimming shortened V by 2 bases and J by 7 bases, and 15 bases separated the two germline ends. In DNA form, the CDR3 reads TGTGCCAGCTCACCATTCCCCACGAACCAGAATTCACCCCTCCACTTT. Its protein product is CASSPFPTNQNSPLHF. Together with reference TRBV18 and TRBJ1-6, the CDR3 gives the full variable domain: NAGVMQNPRHLVRRRGQEARLRCSPMKGHSHVYWYRQLPEEGLKFMVYLQKENIIDESGMPKERFSAEFPKEGPSILRIQQVVRGDSAAYFCASSPFPTNQNSPLHFGNGTRLTVT.

This clonotype was found many times. The gene calls are TRBV10-3 and TRBJ1-1; D is unclear. Germline V lookup: CDR1 ENHRY, CDR2 SYGVKD. This CDR3 has 15 amino acids. V dropped 5 bases and J dropped 1 base, with 14 bases sitting between them. The CDR3 is CAISPHEDKNTEAFF. As DNA, the CDR3 is TGTGCCATCAGTCCCCACGAGGATAAGAACACTGAAGCTTTCTTT.

This clonotype was counted many times. This chain uses TRBV5-1 with TRBJ1-1; D is ambiguous. The CDR3 is made up of 15 amino acids. Trimming took 0 bases from V and 4 from J, leaving 13 bases between them. From germline, CDR1 is SGHRS and CDR2 YFSETQ. The CDR3 region is CASSLGGVRGTEAFF. CDR3 bases: TGCGCCAGCAGCTTGGGTGGGGTGCGCGGCACTGAAGCTTTCTTT.

This clonotype occurred many times. The V call is TRBV7-9, the J call TRBJ1-6; maybe TRBD1 (6 bases). The CDR3 sequence is 15 residues long. Trimming left V 4 bases short and J 14 bases short, with 21 bases between. The germline CDR1 and CDR2 sequences are SEHNR and FQNEAQ (reference sequence). CDR3 in DNA: TGTGCCAGCAGCTCCTTTCCGACAGGCCAAGAATCCCTCCACTTT. It translates to CASSSFPTGQESLHF.

The CDR3 sequence is CSASGTGGYNSPLHF. For the CDR3, the DNA is TGCAGTGCTAGCGGGACAGGGGGATATAATTCACCCCTCCACTTT. This sequence joins TRBV20-1 and TRBJ1-6, with 11 bases fitting TRBD1. CDR1 is DFQATT and CDR2 is SNEGSKA in the germline V gene (reference sequence). CDR3 size: 15 residues. The J segment lost 4 bases and the V segment lost 3 bases, leaving 2 bases of the junction unmatched.

V and J are TRBV4-3 and TRBJ2-3; the D gene is possibly TRBD2 (5 bases). The CDR3 covers 16 residues. Trimming removed 1 base from V and 3 bases from J, with 14 bases in between. Germline V gene lookup returns CDR1 LGHNA and CDR2 YSLEER. In nucleotides, the CDR3 is TGCGCCAGCAGCCAAGGTCTCGCGACGGGGACAGATACGCAGTATTTT. Translated, it gives CASSQGLATGTDTQYF.

This chain links TRBV14 with TRBJ2-3, with a tentative D call TRBD1 (6 bases). This CDR3 is built from 14 residues. The germline V and J ends were trimmed by 5 bases and 0 bases, with 9 bases remaining between them. Germline CDR1 SGHDN, CDR2 FVKESK. The CDR3 here is CASSGGGSTDTQYF. The CDR3, as DNA: TGTGCCAGCAGCGGGGGCGGTAGCACAGATACGCAGTATTTT.

This clonotype was observed many times. V is TRBV7-6 and J is TRBJ2-3; D perhaps matches TRBD2 (5 bases). The CDR3 is 15 amino acids. CDR1 and CDR2 (germline): SGHVS, FNYEAQ. V shed 1 base and J shed 6 bases, with 14 bases lying between them. This CDR3 is CASSLVSVAGDTQYF. DNA for the CDR3: TGTGCCAGCAGCTTAGTTTCTGTGGCGGGCGATACGCAGTATTTT.

CDR3 nucleotide sequence: TGTGCCAGCAGCTTAATGAAGAACACTGAAGCTTTCTTT. The encoded protein is CASSLMKNTEAFF. This chain connects TRBV7-3 to TRBJ1-1; the D is unclear. CDR3 length: 13 amino acids. Trimming cost V 1 base and J 1 base, with 4 bases left between them. The germline V gene has CDR1 SGHTA and CDR2 FQGTGA. Together with reference TRBV7-3 and TRBJ1-1, the CDR3 gives the full variable domain: GAGVSQTPSNKVTEKGKYVELRCDPISGHTALYWYRQSLGQGPEFLIYFQGTGAADDSGLPNDRFFAVRPEGSVSTLKIQRTERGDSAVYLCASSLMKNTEAFFGQGTRLTVV.

As regards this clonotype: A much larger clone differs by one base, so this may be a read error. The chain employs TRBV10-2 and TRBJ1-6, with TRBD1 as a possible D gene (6 bases). The CDR3 contains 18 residues. Germline V lookup: CDR1 WSHSY, CDR2 SAAADI. The CDR3 loop is CASSETGILSSYNSSLHF. Here the CDR3 DNA reads TGCGCCAGCAGTGAGACAGGGATTTTGAGCTCCTATAATTCATCCCTCCACTTT.

Many counts were recorded for this clonotype. The J gene is TRBJ2-1, the V gene TRBV5-6, with unresolved D. The V end was cut by 3 bases, the J end by 8 bases, with 6 bases between. The CDR3 spans 11 residues. CDR1 and CDR2 from the germline V gene are SGHDT and YYEEEE. CDR3 residues: CASSYYDEQFF. The CDR3 DNA reads as TGTGCCAGCAGCTATTACGATGAGCAGTTCTTC.

At least ten counts were recorded for this clonotype. The rearrangement links TRBV7-6 to TRBJ2-7, with D tentatively TRBD2 (6 bases). The germline V gene encodes CDR1 SGHVS and CDR2 FNYEAQ. The CDR3 runs to 13 residues. Trimming took 0 bases from V and 4 from J, leaving 7 bases between them. The CDR3 loop is CASSLARGYEQYF. CDR3 bases: TGTGCCAGCAGCTTAGCGCGGGGATACGAGCAGTACTTC.

This chain links TRBV7-6 with TRBJ2-1; TRBD2 aligns across 7 bases. The CDR3 is 16 residues long. The ends lost 1 base at V and 7 bases at J; junction bases unmatched: 10. Germline CDR1 SGHVS, CDR2 FNYEAQ. As DNA, the CDR3 is TGTGCCAGCAGCTTAGACATCCGGGGGGACCGGAATGAGCAGTTCTTC. This sequence encodes CASSLDIRGDRNEQFF.

This clonotype was seen a few times. V and J are TRBV29-1 and TRBJ2-7; D gene unclear. Germline values: CDR1 SQVTM, CDR2 ANQGSEA. The CDR3 runs 13 residues. Trimming left V 6 bases short and J 2 bases short, with 14 bases between. The DNA for the CDR3 is TGCAGCGTCGCCGGCAGCGAACCCTACGAGCAGTACTTC. Amino acids: CSVAGSEPYEQYF.

At least ten counts were recorded for this clonotype. This chain connects TRBV19 to TRBJ1-5, with D perhaps matching TRBD1 (6 bases). CDR3 length equals 15 residues. The ends were cut back, 0 bases at V and 10 bases at J, with 16 bases in the middle. Germline lookup yields CDR1 LNHDA and CDR2 SQIVND (reference sequence). The CDR3 is CASSIEWGAPVPQHF. CDR3 bases: TGTGCCAGTAGTATAGAATGGGGGGCGCCGGTCCCCCAGCATTTT.

This clonotype was detected ten times or more. The chain has TRBV11-1 and TRBJ2-2; D uncertain. Per germline, CDR1 SGHAT and CDR2 FQDESV (reference sequence). V was cut by 3 bases and J by 8 bases, with 7 bases left in between. This CDR3 is built from 12 residues. CDR3 sequence (DNA): TGTGCCAGCAGCTTTTATCCGGGGGAGCTGTTTTTT. Translating it yields CASSFYPGELFF.